These 24 T cell receptor beta chains originate from one sample sequenced in a study of blood T cell repertoires in COVID-19. Method: immunoSEQ multiplex PCR; TCRdb's copy keeps in-frame clones and lacks some. The sample has hundreds of thousands of clones; approximately 80% are singletons. The sample consisted of peripheral blood. Every receptor here comes from a woman of 80 years or more with COVID-19, enrolled during active disease.

Only one count was recorded for this clone. This rearrangement joins TRBV29-1 to TRBJ2-1; tentative D call: TRBD2 (5 bases). Trimming took off 7 bases at V and 0 bases at J, with 13 bases between the two ends. CDR1 and CDR2 from the germline V gene are SQVTM and ANQGSEA. There are 14 residues in the CDR3. CDR3 region: CSASLKSSYNEQFF. The DNA of the CDR3 is TGCAGCGCTAGCCTGAAAAGCTCCTACAATGAGCAGTTCTTC.

The rearrangement joins TRBV5-8 to TRBJ1-1; the D gene is possibly TRBD1 (5 bases). Trimming left V 3 bases short and J 2 bases short, with 23 bases between. The CDR3 is 18 residues long. In germline, CDR1 is SGHTS, CDR2 YDEGEE. CDR3: CASSSGQGGVFDNTEAFF. The CDR3, as DNA: TGTGCCAGCAGCTCGGGTCAGGGAGGAGTATTTGATAACACTGAAGCTTTCTTT. The full variable domain, completed using reference TRBV5-8 and TRBJ1-1, is EAGVTQSPTHLIKTRGQQATLRCSPISGHTSVYWYQQALGLGLQFLLWYDEGEERNRGNFPPRFSGRQFPNYSSELNVNALELEDSALYLCASSSGQGGVFDNTEAFFGQGTRLTVV.

This clone was seen only once. J is TRBJ1-2 and V is TRBV9; 9 bases line up with TRBD1. Trimming took 3 bases from V and 7 from J; bases not matched to a gene: 13. The CDR3 runs to 16 residues. CDR1 and CDR2 (germline): SGDLS, YYNGEE. This CDR3 reads CASSAGQGLERGGYTF. The CDR3 DNA reads as TGTGCCAGCAGCGCGGGACAGGGACTGGAGCGGGGTGGCTACACCTTC.

V is TRBV6-1 and J is TRBJ2-1, with 10 nucleotides matching TRBD2. J lost 6 bases, V lost 4 bases, and 3 bases had no gene match. The CDR3 contains 14 residues. The germline V gene has CDR1 MNHNS and CDR2 SASEGT. CDR3 DNA: TGTGCCAGCAGTGGAGCGGGGGGGTCCAATGAGCAGTTCTTC. This codes for CASSGAGGSNEQFF.

The rearrangement joins TRBV3-1 (or the pseudogene TRBV3-2) to TRBJ2-1; 12 positions agree with TRBD2. The junction had 9 bases not matched to a gene; V was cut back by 0 bases and J by 9 bases. The CDR3 has 17 amino acids. Germline values: CDR1 LGHDT, CDR2 YNNKEL (reference sequence). The CDR3 loop reads CASSQDRASGGAREQFF. The CDR3 nucleotides read TGTGCCAGCAGCCAAGATCGGGCTAGCGGGGGGGCTCGTGAGCAGTTCTTC.

CDR3 loop: CASSLESVGRGSSPLHF. CDR3 DNA sequence: TGCGCCAGCAGCTTGGAAAGTGTGGGCAGGGGTAGCTCACCCCTCCACTTT. V and J are TRBV5-1 and TRBJ1-6, with D possibly TRBD1 on 6 matching bases. Germline V lookup: CDR1 SGHRS, CDR2 YFSETQ. This CDR3 spans 17 amino acids. V was trimmed by 0 bases and J by 10 bases, leaving 20 bases between them.

This clone was seen a few times. This chain connects TRBV5-1 to TRBJ2-5, with 15 bases aligning to TRBD2. Germline loops: CDR1 SGHRS, CDR2 YFSETQ. The CDR3 consists of 16 residues. V was clipped by 3 bases and J by 3 bases; unmatched bases: 3. CDR3 residues: CASSSGTSGGKETQYF. CDR3 DNA sequence: TGCGCCAGCAGCTCCGGGACTAGCGGGGGGAAAGAGACCCAGTACTTC.

The chain carries TRBV7-9 and TRBJ1-4; 9 bases are shared with TRBD1. Trimming removed 4 bases from V and 4 bases from J; junction bases left unmatched: 4. Germline-derived CDR1 and CDR2 are SEHNR and FQNEAQ (reference sequence). The CDR3 contains 15 residues. CDR3 in DNA: TGTGCCAGCAGCTCCGGGGACAGGGTTAATGAAAAACTGTTTTTT. It is translated as CASSSGDRVNEKLFF.

The chain combines TRBV18 with TRBJ2-1; 12 positions agree with TRBD2. V gave up 3 bases and J gave up 9 bases; unmatched junction bases: 3. The CDR3 has 14 amino acids. Germline loops: CDR1 KGHSH, CDR2 LQKENI. The CDR3 here is CASSPGTSGLEQFF. The CDR3 nucleotides read TGTGCCAGCTCACCCGGGACTAGCGGGCTTGAGCAGTTCTTC.

This clone was recorded a few times. The V call is TRBV6-2 or TRBV6-3, the J call TRBJ1-2; the match to TRBD1 covers 7 bases. The CDR3 totals 13 residues. V shed 6 bases, J shed 8 bases, and the junction held 9 bases outside the gene matches. CDR1 MNHEY and CDR2 SVGEGT come from the germline V gene. CDR3 DNA: TGTGCCAGCAGCCAACACAGGGGAGGAGGCTACACCTTC. It yields the protein CASSQHRGGGYTF.

As DNA, the CDR3 is TGTGCCAGCAATCATGGTGAGGTGGGCACTGAAGCTTTCTTT. Its translation is CASNHGEVGTEAFF. The rearrangement joins TRBV7-2 to TRBJ1-1, with D unresolved. Germline CDR1 and CDR2: SGHTA and FQGNSA. Deletions cut 7 bases from V and 4 bases from J, with 16 bases between. The CDR3 length is 14 residues.

This clone has a handful of counts. This chain connects TRBV5-4 to TRBJ1-1; the D is unclear. Per germline, CDR1 SGHNT and CDR2 YYREEE (reference sequence). V lost 3 bases and J lost 5, with 14 bases in between. The CDR3 runs to 14 residues. DNA of the CDR3: TGTGCCAGCAGCTCGAGGGATCTCAGAACTGAAGCTTTCTTT. Its translation is CASSSRDLRTEAFF.

V and J are TRBV28 and TRBJ1-4, with D tentatively TRBD1 (6 bases). This CDR3 comprises 15 residues. Trimming left V 2 bases short and J 7 bases short, with 14 bases between. Per germline, CDR1 MDHEN and CDR2 SYDVKM. This CDR3 is CASSLPGAQGEKLFF. The CDR3 coding sequence is TGTGCCAGCAGTTTACCAGGGGCCCAGGGTGAAAAACTGTTTTTT.

In nucleotides, the CDR3 is TGTGCCAGCTCACCTGGGACAGCCAACGACGAGCAGTACTTC. It specifies CASSPGTANDEQYF. The rearrangement links TRBV18 to TRBJ2-7; 7 bases are a match to TRBD1. This CDR3 spans 14 amino acids. CDR1 and CDR2 from the germline V gene are KGHSH and LQKENI. With V trimmed by 3 bases and J by 5 bases, 7 bases remained unmatched.

This chain joins TRBV5-6 and TRBJ2-7; 9 bases are a match to TRBD1. Trimming at V came to 4 bases and at J to 5 bases, leaving 4 bases not matched to a gene. This CDR3 has 13 amino acids. From germline, CDR1 is SGHDT and CDR2 YYEEEE. CDR3: CASSKGQGDEQYF. As DNA, the CDR3 is TGTGCCAGCAGCAAGGGACAGGGCGACGAGCAGTACTTC.

The J gene is TRBJ1-1, the V gene TRBV27; 7 bases map to TRBD1. Losses at the gene ends were 3 bases for V and 6 bases for J; bases not matched to a gene: 4. Germline-derived CDR1 and CDR2 are MNHEY and SMNVEV (reference sequence). The CDR3 has 13 amino acids. The CDR3 sequence: CASSFDDRAEAFF. The CDR3 DNA reads as TGTGCCAGCAGTTTCGACGACAGGGCTGAAGCTTTCTTT.

V is TRBV11-2 and J is TRBJ2-3, with TRBD2 matching 9 bases. From germline, CDR1 is SGHAT and CDR2 FQNNGV. V shed 7 bases and J 4 bases; nucleotides not matched to a gene: 9. CDR3 size: 15 residues. Here the CDR3 reads CASNLAGRGADTQYF. CDR3 sequence (DNA): TGTGCCAGCAATCTAGCGGGAAGGGGGGCAGATACGCAGTATTTT.

The V call is TRBV7-2, the J call TRBJ2-7, with D perhaps matching TRBD1 (6 bases). V was trimmed by 3 bases and J by 2 bases, leaving 14 bases between them. Germline V gene data show CDR1 as SGHTA and CDR2 as FQGNSA. The CDR3 contains 15 residues. CDR3 coding DNA: TGTGCCAGCAGCTTCAGGGGCTTAGGACCCTACGAGCAGTACTTC. Protein: CASSFRGLGPYEQYF. Full variable domain (remainder filled in from reference TRBV7-2 and TRBJ2-7): GAGVSQSPSNKVTEKGKDVELRCDPISGHTALYWYRQSLGQGLEFLIYFQGNSAPDKSGLPSDRFSAERTGGSVSTLTIQRTQQEDSAVYLCASSFRGLGPYEQYFGPGTRLTVT.

The chain recombines TRBV28 with TRBJ1-4; maybe TRBD1 (5 bases). CDR1 and CDR2 from the germline V gene are MDHEN and SYDVKM. Trimming pared 5 bases from V and 7 bases from J, leaving 20 bases between. The CDR3 sequence is 16 residues long. CDR3 bases: TGTGCCAGCAGTCCTCCGGGGGTAGAGGCACGTGAAAAACTGTTTTTT. This codes for CASSPPGVEAREKLFF.

The genes are TRBV5-1 and TRBJ1-2, with 7 bases that match TRBD1. V lost 2 bases to trimming and J lost 5 bases; unmatched junction nucleotides: 3. CDR1 and CDR2 from the germline V gene are SGHRS and YFSETQ. This CDR3 comprises 13 residues. CDR3 sequence: CASSLPGGYGYTF. The DNA for the CDR3 is TGCGCCAGCAGCTTACCAGGGGGATATGGCTACACCTTC.

The V gene is TRBV5-1, the J gene TRBJ2-2; perhaps TRBD1 as D (6 bases). Germline loops: CDR1 SGHRS, CDR2 YFSETQ. Deletions cut 2 bases from V and 4 bases from J, with 9 bases between. The CDR3 runs 14 residues. CDR3: CASSLTGSTGELFF. The DNA of the CDR3 is TGCGCCAGCAGCTTAACAGGGAGCACCGGGGAGCTGTTTTTT.

This CDR3 reads CASSRAMNTEAFF. CDR3 bases: TGCGCCAGCAGCCGAGCCATGAACACTGAAGCTTTCTTT. The V call is TRBV5-1, the J call TRBJ1-1; D is unclear. The CDR3 has 13 amino acids. The germline gives CDR1 SGHRS, CDR2 YFSETQ. Trimming took off 4 bases at V and 0 bases at J, with 7 bases between the two ends. The full variable domain, completed using reference TRBV5-1 and TRBJ1-1, is KAGVTQTPRYLIKTRGQQVTLSCSPISGHRSVSWYQQTPGQGLQFLFEYFSETQRNKGNFPGRFSGRQFSNSRSEMNVSTLELGDSALYLCASSRAMNTEAFFGQGTRLTVV.

This sequence joins TRBV19 and TRBJ2-2; 11 nucleotides line up with TRBD2. This CDR3 spans 21 amino acids. CDR1 is LNHDA and CDR2 is SQIVND in the germline V gene (reference sequence). J lost 2 bases, V lost 3 bases, and 17 bases had no gene match. The CDR3 spells CASSIRGQPGLAAPNTGELFF. The CDR3 coding sequence is TGTGCCAGTAGTATTCGCGGGCAGCCGGGACTAGCGGCTCCTAACACCGGGGAGCTGTTTTTT.

The CDR3 coding sequence is TGTGCCAGCAGCGGTGACTCACGCGTGACTGAGACCCAGTACTTC. The encoded protein is CASSGDSRVTETQYF. This chain joins TRBV3-1 (or the pseudogene TRBV3-2) and TRBJ2-5; D is uncertain. CDR1 and CDR2 from the germline V gene are LGHDT and YNNKEL (reference sequence). The CDR3 loop spans 15 amino acids. V lost 5 bases and J 5 bases, leaving 18 bases between the germline ends.